This is a list of T cell receptor beta chains from one sample in a study of control samples from healthy donors and cancer patients. Clones were read by immunoSEQ multiplex PCR, and TCRdb kept only the in-frame ones, dropping some. The sample comprises over 150,000 clones, 91% of which are singletons, and just over 2% rests with the top ten. Sequencing was carried out using blood. The source is a woman in her thirties or forties in good health. The CDR3 runs from the conserved cysteine through the conserved F or W. The D gene is left open where the match is weak. Clone sizes are given selectively: once, few, many, or a class where the clone is expanded.

abundance	v_gene	j_gene	d_gene	CDR3nt	CDR3aa
.	TRBV7-5	TRBJ2-5	.	TGTGCCAGAAGCTTATCCTCTAGCCTGAAAGAGACCCAGTACTTC	CARSLSSSLKETQYF
.	TRBV4-1	TRBJ2-2	TRBD2	TGCGCCAGCAGCCAATTCACTAGCGGGGCCGGGGAGCTGTTTTTT	CASSQFTSGAGELFF
.	TRBV5-1	TRBJ2-1	.	TGCGCCAGCAGCCGGACCCATGACAATGAGCAGTTCTTC	CASSRTHDNEQFF
.	TRBV2	TRBJ1-5	.	TGTGCCAGCAATCGGGGAGGGAGGAATCAGCCCCAGCATTTT	CASNRGGRNQPQHF
.	TRBV3-1/TRBV3-2	TRBJ2-7	TRBD2	TGTGCCAGCAGCTACGGGACTAGCGGCTACGAGCAGTACTTC	CASSYGTSGYEQYF
.	TRBV11-2	TRBJ1-1	.	TGTGCCAGCAGCTTAGATGGGAATCTGAACACTGAAGCTTTCTTT	CASSLDGNLNTEAFF
.	TRBV24-1	TRBJ1-3	.	TGTGCCACCAGTGATTCTCCGGCGGGGGTGAGTGGAAACACCATATATTTT	CATSDSPAGVSGNTIYF
.	TRBV4-1	TRBJ2-5	.	TGCGCCAGCAGCCTCCGGACTTCGGAGACCCAGTACTTC	CASSLRTSETQYF
.	TRBV7-6	TRBJ1-5	.	TGTGCCAGCAGCCCGCTCTGGGGTAATAGCAATCAGCCCCAGCATTTT	CASSPLWGNSNQPQHF
.	TRBV5-1	TRBJ2-1	TRBD1	TGCGCCAGCAGCTTGGAGGGACAGCAATACAATGAGCAGTTCTTC	CASSLEGQQYNEQFF
.	TRBV6-4	TRBJ2-7	.	TGTGCCAGCTTGAGAGGGGGGCGATCTTACGAGCAGTACTTC	CASLRGGRSYEQYF
.	TRBV16	TRBJ1-2	TRBD1	TGTGCCAGCAGCCAAGGGACAGTTAACTATGGCTACACCTTC	CASSQGTVNYGYTF
.	TRBV29-1	TRBJ1-4	.	TGCAGCGTTGGGGACATGGGAAAACTGTTTTTT	CSVGDMGKLFF
.	TRBV10-3	TRBJ1-2	.	TGTGCCATTAATTTCGGCGGTACGGGGGGTGGCTACACCTTC	CAINFGGTGGGYTF
.	TRBV14	TRBJ1-6	.	TGTGCCAGCAGCCAAGAGAGTGCGGCAAATTCACCCCTCCACTTT	CASSQESAANSPLHF
.	TRBV28	TRBJ2-7	.	TGTGCCAGCAGCCCGGACTCGAAGCCCTACGAGCAGTACTTC	CASSPDSKPYEQYF
.	TRBV12-3/TRBV12-4	TRBJ2-1	.	TGTGCCAGCAGTTTATTTCGGCTCGATGAGCAGTTCTTC	CASSLFRLDEQFF
.	TRBV27	TRBJ1-6	.	TGTGCCAGCAGTTTATCGTCCAGGGTGGGTAATTCACCCCTCCACTTT	CASSLSSRVGNSPLHF
.	TRBV4-1	TRBJ1-1	.	TGCGCCAGCAGCCAACTGGACAGCCTACCTTTGCAGAACACTGAAGCTTTCTTT	CASSQLDSLPLQNTEAFF
.	TRBV9	TRBJ1-1	.	TGTGCCAGCAGCGTAGACGGGGTGAACACTGAAGCTTTCTTT	CASSVDGVNTEAFF
.	TRBV18	TRBJ1-1	.	TGTGCCAGCTCTCCAGGACCCGGTCAGGCTTTCTTT	CASSPGPGQAFF
.	TRBV2	TRBJ1-5	.	TGTGCCAGCAGTGACCTGACAGGAAATCAGCCCCAGCATTTT	CASSDLTGNQPQHF
.	TRBV5-1	TRBJ2-1	TRBD1	TGCGCCAGCAGTTTGCCCGGGACAGGATCCAATGAGCAGTTCTTC	CASSLPGTGSNEQFF
.	TRBV5-1	TRBJ2-6	.	TGCGCCAGCAGGGCTAGACAGGCGGATTACTCTGGGGCCAACGTCCTGACTTTC	CASRARQADYSGANVLTF
.	TRBV7-8	TRBJ1-1	.	TGTGCCAGCATCCATTCCAACACTGAAGCTTTCTTT	CASIHSNTEAFF
.	TRBV19	TRBJ1-5	.	TGTGCCAGTAACGTCGGGGTTGTCAGCAATCAGCCCCAGCATTTT	CASNVGVVSNQPQHF
.	TRBV6-5	TRBJ1-1	.	TGTGCCAGCAGTACTAACTTCGGTGTCGCCGAAGCTTTCTTT	CASSTNFGVAEAFF
.	TRBV28	TRBJ1-1	TRBD1	TGTGCCAGCATCCCCCGAGGGGGCAAGGGCACTGAAGCTTTCTTT	CASIPRGGKGTEAFF
few	TRBV7-8	TRBJ2-7	TRBD1	TGTGCCAGCAGCTTAATTACGACAGGGGGAAGCTACGAGCAGTACTTC	CASSLITTGGSYEQYF
.	TRBV2	TRBJ1-1	.	TGTGCCAGCAGTGAAGAAGGAGGCCCGAACACTGAAGCTTTCTTT	CASSEEGGPNTEAFF
.	TRBV28	TRBJ1-1	.	TGTGCCAGCAGTCTACCGGGGCTAGAAGCTTTCTTT	CASSLPGLEAFF
.	TRBV2	TRBJ2-1	.	TGTGCCAGCAGTGAGGGGGGCTTAAATGAGCAGTTCTTC	CASSEGGLNEQFF
once	TRBV4-1	TRBJ1-2	TRBD1	TGCGCCAGCAGCGACATCGGACAGGGGGAAGTACGGGGCTACACCTTC	CASSDIGQGEVRGYTF
.	TRBV19	TRBJ1-2	.	TGTGCCAGTAGTATGGGGGGCGTCAGTGGCTACACCTTC	CASSMGGVSGYTF
once	TRBV7-8	TRBJ1-1	TRBD1	TGTGCCAGCAGTAACAGACAGGGCGACACTGAAGCTTTCTTT	CASSNRQGDTEAFF
.	TRBV3-1/TRBV3-2	TRBJ1-6	TRBD1	TGTGCCAGCAACGACAGGGGTTATTCACCCCTCCACTTT	CASNDRGYSPLHF
.	TRBV5-1	TRBJ1-3	.	TGCGCCAGCAGCGCCGGGGGGTCTGGAAACACCATATATTTT	CASSAGGSGNTIYF
.	TRBV13	TRBJ1-1	TRBD1	TGTGCCAGCAGCTTTGACAGGGGGGTCACTGAAGCTTTCTTT	CASSFDRGVTEAFF
.	TRBV7-2	TRBJ2-7	TRBD2	TGTGCCAGCAGCTTAAGGGCTCTGGCGGGGGGGAGCTCCTACGAGCAGTACTTC	CASSLRALAGGSSYEQYF
.	TRBV6-2/TRBV6-3	TRBJ2-1	TRBD1	TGTGCCAGCAGTCCGACAGGGAGCTCCTACAATGAGCAGTTCTTC	CASSPTGSSYNEQFF